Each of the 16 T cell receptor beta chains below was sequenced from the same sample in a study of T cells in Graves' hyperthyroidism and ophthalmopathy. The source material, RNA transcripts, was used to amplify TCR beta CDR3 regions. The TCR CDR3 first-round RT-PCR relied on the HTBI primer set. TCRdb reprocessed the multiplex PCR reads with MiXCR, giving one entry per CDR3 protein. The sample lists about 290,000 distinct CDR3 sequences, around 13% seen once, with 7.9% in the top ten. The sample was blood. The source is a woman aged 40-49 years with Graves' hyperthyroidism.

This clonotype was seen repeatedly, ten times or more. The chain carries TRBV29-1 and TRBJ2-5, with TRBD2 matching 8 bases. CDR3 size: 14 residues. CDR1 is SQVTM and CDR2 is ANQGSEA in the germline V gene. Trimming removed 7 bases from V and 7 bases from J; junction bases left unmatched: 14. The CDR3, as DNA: TGCAGCGCAAAAGGTAGCGGGGCCGCGGGGACCCAGTACTTC. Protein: CSAKGSGAAGTQYF. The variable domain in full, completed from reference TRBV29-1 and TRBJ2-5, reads SAVISQKPSRDICQRGTSLTIQCQVDSQVTMMFWYRQQPGQSLTLIATANQGSEATYESGFVIDKFPISRPNLTFSTLTVSNMSPEDSSIYLCSAKGSGAAGTQYFGPGTRLLVL.

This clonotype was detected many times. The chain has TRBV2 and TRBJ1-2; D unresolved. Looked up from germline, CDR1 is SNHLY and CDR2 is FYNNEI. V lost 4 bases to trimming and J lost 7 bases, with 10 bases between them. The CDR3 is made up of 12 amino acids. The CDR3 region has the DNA TGTGCCAGCAGTGCGGGGATAGGTGGCTACACCTTC. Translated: CASSAGIGGYTF.

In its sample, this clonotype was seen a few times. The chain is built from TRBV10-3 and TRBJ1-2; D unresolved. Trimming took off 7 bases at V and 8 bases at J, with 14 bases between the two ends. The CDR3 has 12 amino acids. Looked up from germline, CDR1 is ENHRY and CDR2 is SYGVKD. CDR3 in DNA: TGTGCCATCAAGTCGGGCGCTGGGGGCTACACCTTC. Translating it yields CAIKSGAGGYTF.

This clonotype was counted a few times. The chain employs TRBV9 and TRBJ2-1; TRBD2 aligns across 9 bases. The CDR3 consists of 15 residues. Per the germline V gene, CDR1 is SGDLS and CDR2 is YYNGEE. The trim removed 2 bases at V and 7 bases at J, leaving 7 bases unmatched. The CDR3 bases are TGTGCCAGCAGCGTTAGCGGGAGTATGGGTAATGAGCAGTTCTTC. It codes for CASSVSGSMGNEQFF.

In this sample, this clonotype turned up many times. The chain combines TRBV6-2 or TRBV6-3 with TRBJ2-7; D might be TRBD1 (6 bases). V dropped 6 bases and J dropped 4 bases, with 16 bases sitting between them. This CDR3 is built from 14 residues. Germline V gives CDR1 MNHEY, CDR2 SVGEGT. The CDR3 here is CASSLPGHQYEQYF. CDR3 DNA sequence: TGTGCCAGCAGCCTTCCGGGACATCAGTACGAGCAGTACTTC.

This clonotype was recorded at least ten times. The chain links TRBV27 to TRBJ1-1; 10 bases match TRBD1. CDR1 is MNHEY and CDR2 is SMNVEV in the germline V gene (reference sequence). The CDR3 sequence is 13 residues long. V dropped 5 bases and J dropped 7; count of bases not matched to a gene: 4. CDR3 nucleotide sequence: TGTGCCAGCAGTCCCTGGACAGGGGGTGAAGCTTTCTTT. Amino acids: CASSPWTGGEAFF.

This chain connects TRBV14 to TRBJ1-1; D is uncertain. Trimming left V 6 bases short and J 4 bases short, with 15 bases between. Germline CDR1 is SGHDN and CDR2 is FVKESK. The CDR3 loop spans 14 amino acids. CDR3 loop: CASSSFDGRTEAFF. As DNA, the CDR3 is TGTGCCAGCAGTTCATTCGATGGTCGCACTGAAGCTTTCTTT.

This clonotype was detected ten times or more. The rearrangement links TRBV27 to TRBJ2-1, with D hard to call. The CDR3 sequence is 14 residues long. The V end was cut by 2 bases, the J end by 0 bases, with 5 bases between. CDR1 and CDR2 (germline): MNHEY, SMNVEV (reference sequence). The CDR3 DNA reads TGTGCCAGCAGTTTACTGGACTCCTACAATGAGCAGTTCTTC. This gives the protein CASSLLDSYNEQFF.

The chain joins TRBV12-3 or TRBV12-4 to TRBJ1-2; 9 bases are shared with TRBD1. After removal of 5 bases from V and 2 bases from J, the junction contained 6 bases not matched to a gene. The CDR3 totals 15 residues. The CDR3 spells CASSTTGTGNYGYTF. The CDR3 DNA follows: TGTGCCAGCAGTACTACCGGGACAGGGAACTATGGCTACACCTTC.

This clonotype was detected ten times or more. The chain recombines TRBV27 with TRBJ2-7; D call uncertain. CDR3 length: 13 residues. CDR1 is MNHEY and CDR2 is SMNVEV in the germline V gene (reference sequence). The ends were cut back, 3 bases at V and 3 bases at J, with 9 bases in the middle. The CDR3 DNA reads TGTGCCAGCAGTTTTGGACGATTCTACGAGCAGTACTTC. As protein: CASSFGRFYEQYF.

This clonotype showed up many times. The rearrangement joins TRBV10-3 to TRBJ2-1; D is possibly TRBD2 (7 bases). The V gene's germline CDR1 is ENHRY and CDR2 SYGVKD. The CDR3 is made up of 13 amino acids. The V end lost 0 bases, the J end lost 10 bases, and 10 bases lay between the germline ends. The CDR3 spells CAISESWGGEQFF. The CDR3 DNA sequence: TGTGCCATCAGTGAGTCTTGGGGGGGCGAGCAGTTCTTC.

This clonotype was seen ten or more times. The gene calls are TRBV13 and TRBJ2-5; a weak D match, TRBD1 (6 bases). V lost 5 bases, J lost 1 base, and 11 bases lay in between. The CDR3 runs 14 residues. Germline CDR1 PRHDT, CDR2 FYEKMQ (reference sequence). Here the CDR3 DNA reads TGTGCCAGCAGCCGCCTACAGGGCCAAGAGACCCAGTACTTC. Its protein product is CASSRLQGQETQYF.

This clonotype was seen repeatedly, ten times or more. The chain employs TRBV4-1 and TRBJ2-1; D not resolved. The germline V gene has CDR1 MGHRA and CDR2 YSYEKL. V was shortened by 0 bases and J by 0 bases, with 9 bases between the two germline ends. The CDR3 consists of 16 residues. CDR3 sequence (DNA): TGCGCCAGCAGCCAAGATGTGCTAAGCTCCTACAATGAGCAGTTCTTC. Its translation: CASSQDVLSSYNEQFF.

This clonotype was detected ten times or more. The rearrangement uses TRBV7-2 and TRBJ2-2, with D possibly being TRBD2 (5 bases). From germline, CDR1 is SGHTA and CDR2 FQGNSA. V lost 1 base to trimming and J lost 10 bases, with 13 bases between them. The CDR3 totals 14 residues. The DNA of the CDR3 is TGTGCCAGCAGCTTAGTAAGGGAGATGGAGGAGCTGTTTTTT. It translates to CASSLVREMEELFF.

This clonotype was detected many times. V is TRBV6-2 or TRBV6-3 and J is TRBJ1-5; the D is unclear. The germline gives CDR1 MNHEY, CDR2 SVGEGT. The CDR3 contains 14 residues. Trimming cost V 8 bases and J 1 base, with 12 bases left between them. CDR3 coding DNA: TGTGCCAGCGGAGAAAGAAGGAGCAATCAGCCCCAGCATTTT. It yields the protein CASGERRSNQPQHF.

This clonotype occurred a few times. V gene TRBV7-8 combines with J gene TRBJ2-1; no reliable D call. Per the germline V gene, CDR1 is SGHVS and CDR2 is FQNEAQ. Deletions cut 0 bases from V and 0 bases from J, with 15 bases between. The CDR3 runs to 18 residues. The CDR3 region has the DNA TGTGCCAGCAGCTTAGCCCGGTGGCAGAGGAGCTCCTACAATGAGCAGTTCTTC. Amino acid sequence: CASSLARWQRSSYNEQFF.